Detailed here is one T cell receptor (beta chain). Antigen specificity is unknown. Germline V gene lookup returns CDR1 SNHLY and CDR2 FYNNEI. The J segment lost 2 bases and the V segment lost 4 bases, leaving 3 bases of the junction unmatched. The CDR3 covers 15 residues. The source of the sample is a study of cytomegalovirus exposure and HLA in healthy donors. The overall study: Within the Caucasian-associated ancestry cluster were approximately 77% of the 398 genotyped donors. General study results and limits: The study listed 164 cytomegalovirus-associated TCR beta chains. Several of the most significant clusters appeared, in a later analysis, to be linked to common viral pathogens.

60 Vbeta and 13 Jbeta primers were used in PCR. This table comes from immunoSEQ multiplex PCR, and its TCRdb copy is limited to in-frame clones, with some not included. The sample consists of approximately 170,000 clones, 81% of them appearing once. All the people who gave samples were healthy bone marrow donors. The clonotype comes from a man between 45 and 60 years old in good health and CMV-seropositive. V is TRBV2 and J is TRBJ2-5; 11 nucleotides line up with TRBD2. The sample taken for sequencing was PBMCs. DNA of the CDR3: TGTGCCAGCAGTGGTAGCGGGGGGGTACAAGAGACCCAGTACTTC. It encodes CASSGSGGVQETQYF.